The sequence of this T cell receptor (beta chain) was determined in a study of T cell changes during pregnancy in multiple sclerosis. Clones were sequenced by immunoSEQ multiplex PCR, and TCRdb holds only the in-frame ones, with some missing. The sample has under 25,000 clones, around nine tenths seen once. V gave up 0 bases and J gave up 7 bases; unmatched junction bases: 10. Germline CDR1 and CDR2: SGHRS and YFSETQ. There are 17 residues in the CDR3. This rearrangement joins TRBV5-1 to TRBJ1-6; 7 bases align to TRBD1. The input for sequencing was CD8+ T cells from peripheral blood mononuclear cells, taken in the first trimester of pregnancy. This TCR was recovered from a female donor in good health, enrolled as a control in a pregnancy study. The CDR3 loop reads CASSLDRTGRINSPLHF. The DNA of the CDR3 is TGCGCCAGCAGCTTGGATCGGACAGGAAGAATCAATTCACCCCTCCACTTT.